This T cell receptor beta chain was captured by sequencing in a study of kidney transplant recipient with SARS-CoV-2 infection. MiXCR, applied by TCRdb to the reads, yields one record per CDR3 protein. The sample shows 250,000 or so distinct CDR3 sequences, more than 25% of them seen only once. The CDR3 runs 17 residues. CDR1 and CDR2 (germline): LGHDT, YNNKEL (reference sequence). The ends were cut back, 5 bases at V and 4 bases at J, with 23 bases in the middle. This clonotype was detected many times. The source was a blood sample, collected at baseline and around day 120 from a kidney transplant recipient. The source is a male patient between 25 and 40 years old who had COVID-19 and was a kidney transplant recipient. Some T cells may be graft donor cells. The chain has TRBV3-1 and TRBJ1-1; no firm D call. The CDR3 reads CASSWSAPISIRTEAFF. The DNA for the CDR3 is TGTGCCAGCAGCTGGAGTGCTCCCATTTCAATTCGCACTGAAGCTTTCTTT.